Shown below are 14 T cell receptor beta chains from a single sample sequenced in a study of T cell repertoires in cytomegalovirus infection. MiXCR, run by TCRdb on the reads, gives a single entry per CDR3 protein. The profile covers about 100,000 distinct CDR3 sequences, with more than 20% appearing a single time and 35% to 50% taken by the ten largest. Input material: CD8+ T cells from PBMCs. The receptors were sampled from a human donor in good health (CMV status not recorded). Some clones in this sample may be carry-over from other donors' samples.

This clonotype came up a few times. This chain connects TRBV10-3 to TRBJ1-5, with D perhaps TRBD1 (6 bases). CDR3 size: 16 residues. Germline V gives CDR1 ENHRY, CDR2 SYGVKD. V gave up 10 bases and J gave up 0 bases, with 19 bases separating them. Here the CDR3 reads CATRRDTEVSNQPQHF. CDR3 bases: TGTGCCACCCGCCGGGACACCGAAGTTAGCAATCAGCCCCAGCATTTT.

V and J are TRBV29-1 and TRBJ2-7; 9 bases are a match to TRBD1. With 4 bases clipped from V and 3 bases from J, the junction kept 1 base outside the gene matches. Looked up from germline, CDR1 is SQVTM and CDR2 is ANQGSEA. The CDR3 extends over 12 amino acids. CDR3 sequence: CSVGDRDYEQYF. The CDR3 DNA reads as TGCAGCGTTGGGGACAGGGACTACGAGCAGTACTTC.

There are many counts of this clonotype. The chain carries TRBV28 and TRBJ1-2, with 10 bases identical to TRBD1. V shed 3 bases, J shed 7 bases, and the junction held 8 bases outside the gene matches. The CDR3 runs 15 residues. Germline CDR1 MDHEN, CDR2 SYDVKM. The CDR3 is CASSLRGQGRGGYTF. Here the CDR3 DNA reads TGTGCCAGCAGTTTGCGGGGACAGGGGAGAGGTGGCTACACCTTC.

This clonotype appeared many times. This sequence joins TRBV7-8 and TRBJ2-3; 7 bases map to TRBD1. CDR3 length equals 13 residues. Trimming cost V 5 bases and J 9 bases; bases outside gene matches: 8. Germline loops: CDR1 SGHVS, CDR2 FQNEAQ. In DNA, the CDR3 is TGTGCCAGCAGCCCACCCCCGGGACAGACGCAGTATTTT. This codes for CASSPPPGQTQYF.

In this sample, this clonotype turned up a few times. V gene TRBV15 combines with J gene TRBJ2-5; TRBD1 matches 8 bases. The germline V gene encodes CDR1 LNHNV and CDR2 YYDKDF (reference sequence). The CDR3 extends over 15 amino acids. The J segment lost 6 bases and the V segment lost 3 bases, leaving 9 bases of the junction unmatched. CDR3 protein: CATSSADRVEQTQYF. CDR3 bases: TGTGCCACCAGCAGCGCGGACAGGGTCGAACAGACCCAGTACTTC.

The rearrangement links TRBV28 to TRBJ2-5, with D possibly being TRBD2 (6 bases). Germline V lookup: CDR1 MDHEN, CDR2 SYDVKM. The CDR3 is 18 amino acids. Trimming stripped 1 base from V and 5 bases from J, with 23 bases between. This CDR3 is CASSLLWIAESWGETQYF. CDR3 bases: TGTGCCAGCAGTTTATTATGGATAGCGGAATCCTGGGGGGAGACCCAGTACTTC.

The V gene is TRBV6-4, the J gene TRBJ2-1; D is unresolved. Germline CDR1 reads MRHNA; CDR2 reads SNTAGT. The CDR3 has 13 residues. V gave up 0 bases and J gave up 15 bases, with 15 bases separating them. In nucleotides, the CDR3 is TGTGCCAGCAGTGACTCAGGGTCTATGACACGGTTCTTC. It specifies CASSDSGSMTRFF.

The V call is TRBV12-3 or TRBV12-4, the J call TRBJ1-5; D is unresolved. The V end lost 2 bases, the J end lost 11 bases, and 10 bases lay between the germline ends. The CDR3 runs to 12 residues. CDR3 protein: CASSLISTTQHF. The CDR3 coding sequence is TGTGCCAGCAGTTTAATATCCACCACCCAGCATTTT.

This clonotype came up a few times. V gene TRBV7-2 combines with J gene TRBJ2-3; 7 bases are a match to TRBD2. This CDR3 region has 15 residues. V lost 4 bases, J lost 4 bases, and 8 bases stayed unmatched. From germline, CDR1 is SGHTA and CDR2 FQGNSA. The CDR3 reads CASSSLGRGADTQYF. CDR3 in DNA: TGTGCCAGCAGCTCCCTGGGACGGGGGGCAGATACGCAGTATTTT.

Many counts were recorded for this clonotype. The chain carries TRBV20-1 and TRBJ2-4, with 10 bases aligning to TRBD2. This CDR3 is 16 amino acids long. CDR1 DFQATT and CDR2 SNEGSKA come from the germline V gene (reference sequence). V gave up 0 bases and J gave up 1 base; unmatched junction bases: 3. The CDR3 here is CSARESGGAAKNIQYF. DNA for the CDR3: TGCAGTGCTAGAGAAAGCGGGGGGGCCGCCAAAAACATTCAGTACTTC.

This chain joins TRBV6-6 and TRBJ1-1, with D perhaps matching TRBD1 (6 bases). Trimming shortened V by 4 bases and J by 5 bases, and 23 bases separated the two germline ends. There are 17 residues in the CDR3. Looked up from germline, CDR1 is MNHNY and CDR2 is SVGAGI (reference sequence). In DNA form, the CDR3 reads TGTGCCAGCAGTTTCCCGGGGTCGGGGGGGAGGGGGACTGAAGCTTTCTTT. It codes for CASSFPGSGGRGTEAFF.

This clonotype has just a few counts. The chain recombines TRBV27 with TRBJ2-7; TRBD1 agrees at 11 bases. V lost 4 bases to trimming and J lost 3 bases; unmatched junction nucleotides: 5. Germline V CDR1 and CDR2: MNHEY, SMNVEV (reference sequence). The CDR3 runs to 15 residues. The CDR3 DNA follows: TGTGCCAGCAGTTGGACCGGGACAGGGGGCTACGAGCAGTACTTC. Amino acid sequence: CASSWTGTGGYEQYF.

This clonotype was counted at least ten times. V is TRBV13 and J is TRBJ2-7, with 8 bases fitting TRBD1. V gave up 5 bases and J gave up 6 bases; unmatched junction bases: 9. The CDR3 length is 14 residues. Germline loops: CDR1 PRHDT, CDR2 FYEKMQ (reference sequence). The CDR3 sequence is CASSAGRGRLEQYF. The CDR3, as DNA: TGTGCCAGCAGCGCTGGCAGGGGGCGCCTCGAGCAGTACTTC.

There are many counts of this clonotype. The chain has TRBV7-6 and TRBJ2-7; D is possibly TRBD1 or TRBD2 (5 bases each). CDR1 SGHVS and CDR2 FNYEAQ come from the germline V gene. Trimming took 5 bases from V and 3 from J, leaving 14 bases between them. The length of the CDR3 is 14 residues. CDR3 in DNA: TGTGCCAGCAGCCCCGGGGCGGCAGACTACGAGCAGTACTTC. This translates into CASSPGAADYEQYF.